This TCR beta chain was profiled in a study of blood T cell repertoires in COVID-19. For the study at large: The samples span acute and convalescent COVID-19 from the United States, Italy and Spain. The cDNA or gDNA used as material had been derived from T cells, B-cell-depleted T cells, or PBMCs.

In the authors' workflow: Reference gene primer amplification gave estimated nucleated cell counts. Data came from immunoSEQ multiplex PCR; TCRdb stores just in-frame clones and leaves some out. The V and J calls and the clone size are those of that table, but D and trimming were determined from the DNA. Here the sample spans some 97,000 clones, approximately 89% being singletons. As concerns this clone: The sample contains more than one DNA sequence encoding this CDR3.

CDR3 length: 12 residues. Trimming shortened V by 2 bases and J by 5 bases, and 5 bases separated the two germline ends. This sequence originates from a man in his 60s with acute or convalescent COVID-19. The rearrangement uses TRBV12-3 or TRBV12-4 and TRBJ2-3; D possibly corresponds to TRBD2 (5 bases). Sequenced: peripheral blood. CDR3 region: CASSLTRDTQYF. For the CDR3, the DNA is TGTGCCAGCAGTTTAACTAGAGATACGCAGTATTTT.